The text below deals with one T cell receptor beta chain. With 0 bases clipped from V and 7 bases from J, the junction kept 6 bases outside the gene matches. Germline V gives CDR1 LGHDT, CDR2 YNNKEL (reference sequence). The CDR3 runs 16 residues. This record belongs to a study of blood T cell repertoires in COVID-19. Study-level background: COVID-19 samples from acute and convalescent phases originated in the United States, Italy and Spain. PBMCs, B-cell-depleted T cells, or T cells were the source of the cDNA or gDNA that made up the material.

In the original workflow: From reference gene primer amplification, estimates of nucleated cell counts were derived. The method was immunoSEQ multiplex PCR; TCRdb's version includes in-frame clones alone and lacks a portion of them. From that table come the V and J calls and clone size; the DNA was used to work out D and trimming. The table includes about 360,000 clones, around nine tenths detected once. The source of this sequence is a human donor in a cohort sampled during active COVID-19. Material for sequencing was peripheral blood. J is TRBJ2-2 and V is TRBV3-1 (or the pseudogene TRBV3-2); TRBD1 agrees at 9 bases. CDR3: CASSQDEDRGDGELFF. The CDR3 DNA reads TGTGCCAGCAGCCAAGACGAGGACAGGGGTGACGGGGAGCTGTTTTTT.